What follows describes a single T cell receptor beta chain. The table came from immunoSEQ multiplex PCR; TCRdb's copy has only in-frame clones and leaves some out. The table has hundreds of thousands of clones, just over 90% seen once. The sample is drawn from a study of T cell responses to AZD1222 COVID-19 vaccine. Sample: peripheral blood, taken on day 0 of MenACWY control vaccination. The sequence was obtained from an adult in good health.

CDR3 coding DNA: TGTGCCAGCAGTGAAGCGCTTGGGGGGAACTCCTACGAGCAGTACTTC. Translated: CASSEALGGNSYEQYF. The rearrangement links TRBV2 to TRBJ2-7, with D perhaps matching TRBD2 (6 bases). Deletions cut 0 bases from V and 0 bases from J, with 12 bases between. Germline V CDR1 and CDR2: SNHLY, FYNNEI. The CDR3 loop spans 16 amino acids.